This T cell receptor (beta chain) is from a study of T cells after yellow fever vaccination. General study points: Primary-vaccination clones mostly resurfaced post-booster (less than 98% CD4, approximately 87% CD8). The secondary T-cell response peaked on day 5, not day 15, but was weaker.

TCRdb fed the 5' RACE reads into MiXCR, producing one record per CDR3 protein. The data contain about 580,000 distinct CDR3 sequences, around 17% of them seen just once; the ten biggest clones take up around a sixth. This clonotype was seen a handful of times. Its antigen is undetermined. V lost 0 bases, J lost 4 bases, and 6 bases lay in between. This CDR3 comprises 13 residues. The sample was PBMCs, taken 4 to 5 days after the first yellow fever vaccination. This receptor was obtained from a man between 18 and 29 years old who received the YFV17D yellow fever vaccine. The rearrangement joins TRBV12-3 or TRBV12-4 to TRBJ1-2; D call uncertain. The CDR3 reads CASSLARSYGYTF. The CDR3 bases are TGTGCCAGCAGTTTAGCGAGAAGCTATGGCTACACCTTC.